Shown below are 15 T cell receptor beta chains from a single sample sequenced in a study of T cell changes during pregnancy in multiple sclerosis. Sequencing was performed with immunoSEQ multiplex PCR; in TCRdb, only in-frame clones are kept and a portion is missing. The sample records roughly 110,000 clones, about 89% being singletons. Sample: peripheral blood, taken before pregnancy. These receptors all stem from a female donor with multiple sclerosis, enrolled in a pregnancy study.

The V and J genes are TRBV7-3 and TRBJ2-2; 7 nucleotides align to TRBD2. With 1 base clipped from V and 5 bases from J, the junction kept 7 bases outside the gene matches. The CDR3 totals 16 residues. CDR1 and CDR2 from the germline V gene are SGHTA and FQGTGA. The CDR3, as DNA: TGTGCCAGCAGCTTAAATCCTAGCGGAAGTACCGGGGAGCTGTTTTTT. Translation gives CASSLNPSGSTGELFF.

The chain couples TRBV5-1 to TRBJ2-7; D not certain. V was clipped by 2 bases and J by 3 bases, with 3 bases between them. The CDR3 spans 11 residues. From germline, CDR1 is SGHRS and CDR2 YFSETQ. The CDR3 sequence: CASSFGYEQYF. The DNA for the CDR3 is TGCGCCAGCAGCTTCGGCTACGAGCAGTACTTC.

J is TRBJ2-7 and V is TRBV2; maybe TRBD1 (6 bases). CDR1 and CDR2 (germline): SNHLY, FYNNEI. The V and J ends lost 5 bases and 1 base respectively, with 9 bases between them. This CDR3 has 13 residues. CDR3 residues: CASSQGKSYEQYF. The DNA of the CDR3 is TGTGCCAGCAGTCAGGGGAAATCCTACGAGCAGTACTTC. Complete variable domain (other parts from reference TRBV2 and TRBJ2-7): EPEVTQTPSHQVTQMGQEVILRCVPISNHLYFYWYRQILGQKVEFLVSFYNNEISEKSEIFDDQFSVERPDGSNFTLKIRSTKLEDSAMYFCASSQGKSYEQYFGPGTRLTVT.

Here the CDR3 reads CASSLRLSSGGAYNEQFF. The CDR3 nucleotides are TGTGCCAGCAGCTTAAGGTTGAGTAGCGGGGGCGCCTACAATGAGCAGTTCTTC. V gene TRBV7-7 combines with J gene TRBJ2-1, with 9 bases lining up with TRBD2. Looked up from germline, CDR1 is SSHAT and CDR2 is FNYEAQ (reference sequence). V dropped 2 bases and J dropped 2; count of bases not matched to a gene: 10. This CDR3 contains 18 residues.

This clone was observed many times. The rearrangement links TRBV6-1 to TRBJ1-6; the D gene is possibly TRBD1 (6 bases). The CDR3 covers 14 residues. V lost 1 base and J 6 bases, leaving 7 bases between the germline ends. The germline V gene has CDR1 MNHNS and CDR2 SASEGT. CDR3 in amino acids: CASSEGGGNSPLHF. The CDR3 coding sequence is TGTGCCAGCAGTGAAGGAGGGGGTAATTCACCCCTCCACTTT.

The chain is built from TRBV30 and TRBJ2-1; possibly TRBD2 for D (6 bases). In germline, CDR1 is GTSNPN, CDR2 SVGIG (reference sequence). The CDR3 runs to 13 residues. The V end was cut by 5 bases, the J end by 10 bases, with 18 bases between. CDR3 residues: CAWAGTPNREQFF. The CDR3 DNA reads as TGTGCCTGGGCCGGGACTCCAAATAGGGAGCAGTTCTTC.

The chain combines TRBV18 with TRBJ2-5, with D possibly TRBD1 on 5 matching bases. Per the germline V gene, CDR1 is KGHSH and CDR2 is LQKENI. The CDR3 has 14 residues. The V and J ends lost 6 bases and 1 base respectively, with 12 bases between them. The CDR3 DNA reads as TGTGCCAGCTCTATGACAGTGCCCCAAGAGACCCAGTACTTC. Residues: CASSMTVPQETQYF.

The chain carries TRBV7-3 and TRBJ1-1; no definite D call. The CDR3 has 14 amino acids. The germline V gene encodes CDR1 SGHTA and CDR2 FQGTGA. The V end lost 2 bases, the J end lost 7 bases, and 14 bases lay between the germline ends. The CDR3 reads CASSLVPGKGEAFF. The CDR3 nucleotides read TGTGCCAGCAGCTTAGTCCCGGGGAAGGGTGAAGCTTTCTTT.

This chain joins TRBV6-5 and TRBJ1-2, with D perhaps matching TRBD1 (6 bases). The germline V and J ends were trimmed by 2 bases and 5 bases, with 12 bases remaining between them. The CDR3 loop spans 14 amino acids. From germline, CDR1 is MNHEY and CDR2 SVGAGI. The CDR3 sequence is CASSYTTTGYGYTF. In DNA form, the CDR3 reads TGTGCCAGCAGTTACACGACGACAGGTTATGGCTACACCTTC.

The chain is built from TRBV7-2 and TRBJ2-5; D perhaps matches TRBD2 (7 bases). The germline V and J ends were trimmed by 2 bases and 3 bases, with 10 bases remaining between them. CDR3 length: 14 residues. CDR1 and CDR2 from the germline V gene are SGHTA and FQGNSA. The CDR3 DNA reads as TGTGCCAGCAGCTTAAAGGGGGGGGAAGAGACCCAGTACTTC. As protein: CASSLKGGEETQYF.

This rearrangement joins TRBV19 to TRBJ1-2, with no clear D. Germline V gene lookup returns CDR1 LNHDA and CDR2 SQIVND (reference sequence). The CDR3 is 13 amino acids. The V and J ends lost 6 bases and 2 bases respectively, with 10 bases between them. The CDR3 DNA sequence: TGTGCCAGTAGGCCCGGGGAGAACTATGGCTACACCTTC. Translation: CASRPGENYGYTF. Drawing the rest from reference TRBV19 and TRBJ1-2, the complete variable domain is DGGITQSPKYLFRKEGQNVTLSCEQNLNHDAMYWYRQDPGQGLRLIYYSQIVNDFQKGDIAEGYSVSREKKESFPLTVTSAQKNPTAFYLCASRPGENYGYTFGSGTRLTVV.

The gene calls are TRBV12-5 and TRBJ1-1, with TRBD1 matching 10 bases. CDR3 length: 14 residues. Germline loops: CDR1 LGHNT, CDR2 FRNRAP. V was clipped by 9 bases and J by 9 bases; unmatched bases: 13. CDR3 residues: CASLLPGQGSQAFF. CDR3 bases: TGTGCTAGCCTCCTCCCGGGACAGGGGAGTCAAGCTTTCTTT.

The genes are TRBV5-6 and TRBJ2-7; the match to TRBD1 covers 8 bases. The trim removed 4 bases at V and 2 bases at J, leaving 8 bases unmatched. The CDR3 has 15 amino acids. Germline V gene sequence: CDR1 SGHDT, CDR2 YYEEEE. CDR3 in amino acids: CASSGSGQATYEQYF. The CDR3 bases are TGTGCCAGCAGCGGATCGGGACAGGCGACCTACGAGCAGTACTTC.

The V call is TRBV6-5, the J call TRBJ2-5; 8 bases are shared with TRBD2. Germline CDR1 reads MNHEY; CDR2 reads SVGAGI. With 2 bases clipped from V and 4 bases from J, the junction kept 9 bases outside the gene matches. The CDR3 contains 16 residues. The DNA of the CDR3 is TGTGCCAGCAGTTACGGCCCGGGGGCGGGGGGAGAGACCCAGTACTTC. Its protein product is CASSYGPGAGGETQYF.

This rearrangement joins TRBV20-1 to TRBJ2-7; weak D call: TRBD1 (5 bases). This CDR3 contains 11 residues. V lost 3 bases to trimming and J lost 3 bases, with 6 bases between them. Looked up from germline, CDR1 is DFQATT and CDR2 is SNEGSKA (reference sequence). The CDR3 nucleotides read TGCAGTGCTAGCACAGGCTACGAGCAGTACTTC. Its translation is CSASTGYEQYF.